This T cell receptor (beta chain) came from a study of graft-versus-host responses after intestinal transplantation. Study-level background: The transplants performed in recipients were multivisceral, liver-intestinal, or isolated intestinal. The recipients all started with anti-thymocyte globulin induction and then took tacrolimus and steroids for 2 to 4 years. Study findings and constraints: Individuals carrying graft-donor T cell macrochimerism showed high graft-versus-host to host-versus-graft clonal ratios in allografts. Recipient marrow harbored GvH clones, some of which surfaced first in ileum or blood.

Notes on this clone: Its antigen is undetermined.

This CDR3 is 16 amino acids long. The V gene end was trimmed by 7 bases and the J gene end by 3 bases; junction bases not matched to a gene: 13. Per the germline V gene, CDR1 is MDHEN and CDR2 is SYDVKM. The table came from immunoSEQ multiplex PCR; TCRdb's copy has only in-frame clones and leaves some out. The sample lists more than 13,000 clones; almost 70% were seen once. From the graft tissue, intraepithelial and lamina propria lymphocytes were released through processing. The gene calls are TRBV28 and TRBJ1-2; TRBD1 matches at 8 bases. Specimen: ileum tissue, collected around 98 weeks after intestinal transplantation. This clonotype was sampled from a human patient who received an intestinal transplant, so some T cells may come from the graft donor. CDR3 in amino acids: CASTLPLGQDDYGYTF. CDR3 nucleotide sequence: TGTGCCAGCACCCTACCTCTGGGACAGGATGACTATGGCTACACCTTC.